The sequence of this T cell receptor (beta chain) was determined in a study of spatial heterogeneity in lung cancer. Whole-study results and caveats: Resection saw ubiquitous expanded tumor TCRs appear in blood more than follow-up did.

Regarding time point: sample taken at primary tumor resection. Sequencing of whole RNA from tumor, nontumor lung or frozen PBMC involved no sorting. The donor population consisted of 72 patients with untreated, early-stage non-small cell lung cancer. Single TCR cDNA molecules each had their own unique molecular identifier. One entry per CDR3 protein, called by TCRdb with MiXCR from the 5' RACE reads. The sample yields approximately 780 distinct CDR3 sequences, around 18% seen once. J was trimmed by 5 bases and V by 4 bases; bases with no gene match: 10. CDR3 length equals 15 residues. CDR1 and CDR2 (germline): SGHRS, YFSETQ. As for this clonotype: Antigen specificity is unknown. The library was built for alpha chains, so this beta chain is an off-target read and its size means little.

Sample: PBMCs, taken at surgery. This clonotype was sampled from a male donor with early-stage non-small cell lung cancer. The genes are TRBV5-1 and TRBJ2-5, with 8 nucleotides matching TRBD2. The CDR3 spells CASSGSGTHGETQYF. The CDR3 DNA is TGCGCCAGCAGCGGTAGCGGGACCCACGGGGAGACCCAGTACTTC.